Detailed here is one TCR beta chain. Clones were sequenced by immunoSEQ multiplex PCR, and TCRdb holds only the in-frame ones, with some missing. The repertoire holds around 300,000 clones, about 86% seen once, with about 1% in the top ten. Trimming left V 5 bases short and J 1 base short, with 8 bases between. Germline assignment: CDR1 MNHEY and CDR2 SMNVEV (reference sequence). The CDR3 is made up of 14 amino acids. The source of the sample is a study of cytomegalovirus exposure and HLA in healthy donors. The TCR was taken from a woman aged 18-29 years in good health and CMV-seronegative. The J gene is TRBJ2-2, the V gene TRBV27; D may be TRBD1 (6 bases). Sequencing input: PBMCs. The CDR3 is CASSVGQNTGELFF. The CDR3 DNA sequence: TGTGCCAGCAGTGTGGGACAGAACACCGGGGAGCTGTTTTTT.